Listed here are 10 T cell receptor beta chains from one sample, sequenced in a study of technical replicates of blood from a few donors. The method was immunoSEQ multiplex PCR; TCRdb's version includes in-frame clones alone and lacks a portion of them. The data show about 69,000 clones, about 87% seen once. Sequenced material: PBMCs. These receptor sequences come from a human donor in good health. Some clones in this sample may be carry-over from other donors' samples.

The rearrangement uses TRBV5-1 and TRBJ2-5; D not certain. V lost 0 bases and J 4 bases, leaving 13 bases between the germline ends. Germline V gives CDR1 SGHRS, CDR2 YFSETQ. The CDR3 length is 15 residues. CDR3 DNA sequence: TGCGCCAGCAGCTTGGTTGGTACGGTCTTAGAGACCCAGTACTTC. Translation gives CASSLVGTVLETQYF.

The chain couples TRBV7-9 to TRBJ2-1, with 10 bases aligning to TRBD2. The CDR3 consists of 17 residues. Germline V gene sequence: CDR1 SEHNR, CDR2 FQNEAQ (reference sequence). V was pared by 5 bases and J by 7 bases, with 14 bases of the junction left unmatched. DNA for the CDR3: TGTGCCAGCAGCCCACTGGGGGCTAGCGGGAGAGGAAATGAGCAGTTCTTC. It encodes CASSPLGASGRGNEQFF.

This chain uses TRBV19 with TRBJ2-4; tentative D call: TRBD2 (7 bases). The germline CDR1 and CDR2 sequences are LNHDA and SQIVND (reference sequence). V was trimmed by 3 bases and J by 4 bases, leaving 16 bases between them. The CDR3 runs to 16 residues. DNA for the CDR3: TGTGCCAGTAGTATTTGGGGGGGCGGGTTTAAAAACATTCAGTACTTC. This encodes CASSIWGGGFKNIQYF.

The chain uses TRBV19 and TRBJ2-7; 7 bases fit TRBD2. Unmatched junction bases numbered 7, after V lost 5 bases and J lost 3 bases. The CDR3 is made up of 14 amino acids. Germline V lookup: CDR1 LNHDA, CDR2 SQIVND (reference sequence). The CDR3, as DNA: TGTGCCAGTAGTTCGGCGGGAGTAATCTACGAGCAGTACTTC. Translation: CASSSAGVIYEQYF.

The chain links TRBV7-3 to TRBJ1-1; weak D call: TRBD1 (5 bases). The CDR3 length is 14 residues. The germline V gene encodes CDR1 SGHTA and CDR2 FQGTGA. V was clipped by 5 bases and J by 4 bases, with 14 bases between them. This CDR3 reads CASSLNGGITEAFF. CDR3 sequence (DNA): TGTGCCAGCAGCCTCAACGGGGGGATCACTGAAGCTTTCTTT.

The chain couples TRBV27 to TRBJ2-1; D unresolved. Germline CDR1 is MNHEY and CDR2 is SMNVEV (reference sequence). V shed 6 bases and J shed 0 bases, with 12 bases lying between them. This CDR3 is 15 amino acids long. DNA for the CDR3: TGTGCCAGCAGCTCAGTCCTCGCCTCCTACAATGAGCAGTTCTTC. Residues: CASSSVLASYNEQFF.

V is TRBV4-3 and J is TRBJ1-1; a possible D gene is TRBD1 (5 bases). V lost 1 base to trimming and J lost 5 bases, with 11 bases between them. The CDR3 spans 14 residues. Germline CDR1 is LGHNA and CDR2 is YSLEER. CDR3 DNA: TGCGCCAGCAGCCAAGGGGGTAAGGGGACTGAAGCTTTCTTT. Its translation is CASSQGGKGTEAFF.

V is TRBV5-5 and J is TRBJ2-2; 9 nucleotides line up with TRBD2. In germline, CDR1 is SGHKS, CDR2 YYEKEE (reference sequence). With V trimmed by 0 bases and J by 4 bases, 1 base remained unmatched. The CDR3 is 15 residues long. DNA of the CDR3: TGTGCCAGCAGCTTGGCTAGCGGGGTCACCGGGGAGCTGTTTTTT. It yields the protein CASSLASGVTGELFF.

A remark on this clone: At one of its ends the junction is not consistent with the germline gene, which may arise from a read error. The V gene is TRBV11-2, the J gene TRBJ1-3; D is undetermined. Germline V gene sequence: CDR1 SGHAT, CDR2 FQNNGV. The CDR3 consists of 12 residues. The CDR3 spells CASSLDFQKRDF. CDR3 DNA sequence: TGTGCCAGCAGCTTAGATTTCCAAAAGCGAGATTTT. The complete variable domain, with remaining parts taken from reference TRBV11-2 and TRBJ1-3, reads EAGVAQSPRYKIIEKRQSVAFWCNPISGHATLYWYQQILGQGPKLLIQFQNNGVVDDSQLPKDRFSAERLKGVDSTLKIQPAKLEDSAVYLCASSLDFQKRDFGEGSWLTVV.

This sequence joins TRBV7-9 and TRBJ1-2, with TRBD1 as a possible D gene (5 bases). The ends were cut back, 3 bases at V and 2 bases at J, with 7 bases in the middle. Germline CDR1 is SEHNR and CDR2 is FQNEAQ (reference sequence). The CDR3 runs to 13 residues. The CDR3 reads CASSLEGNYGYTF. The CDR3 coding sequence is TGTGCCAGCAGCTTGGAGGGGAACTATGGCTACACCTTC.